This T cell receptor beta chain is from a study of control samples from healthy donors and cancer patients. This CDR3 region has 14 residues. V lost 1 base to trimming and J lost 16 bases; unmatched junction nucleotides: 10. Germline CDR1 reads SGHVS; CDR2 reads FQNEAQ. This clone was recorded once. The table came from immunoSEQ multiplex PCR; TCRdb's copy has only in-frame clones and leaves some out. The data contain more than 95,000 clones, about 80% of them singletons. The chain uses TRBV7-8 and TRBJ2-1; 10 bases are a match to TRBD1. The sequence came from a woman in her fifties or sixties in good health. Sequencing input: blood. The CDR3 sequence: CASSLGGSGTGDFF. CDR3 sequence (DNA): TGTGCCAGCAGCTTAGGGGGGTCCGGGACAGGGGATTTCTTC.